Listed below are T cell receptor beta chains from one sample, sequenced in a study of cytomegalovirus exposure and HLA in healthy donors. Produced via immunoSEQ multiplex PCR; TCRdb's table is partial and in-frame only. The repertoire holds 120,000 or so clones, about 80% seen once, with 2.5% to 3% in the top ten. The sequenced sample consisted of PBMCs. These receptors all stem from a woman in her sixties in good health and CMV-seropositive. Both conserved end residues are part of each CDR3. The D gene is left open where the match is weak. The size of a clone is reported for some rows only, either as once, few or many, or as a class for expanded clones.

size,D,J,V,DNA,CDR3
.,TRBD2,TRBJ2-3,TRBV25-1,TGTGCCAGCAGTGGTCTAGCGGGAGTTTCAGATACGCAGTATTTT,CASSGLAGVSDTQYF
.,TRBD2,TRBJ2-1,TRBV29-1,TGCAGCGTTGAGAGTGGGACTAGCGGGATTTACAATGAGCAGTTCTTC,CSVESGTSGIYNEQFF
many,.,TRBJ2-7,TRBV28,TGTGCCAGCAGTTTTCTGCGCGAGCAGTACTTC,CASSFLREQYF
.,.,TRBJ2-7,TRBV6-1,TGTGCCAGCAGTGAACGGGGCCGGGGCGGGAACTTC,CASSERGRGGNF
once,.,TRBJ1-5,TRBV7-6,TGTGCCAGCAGCTTAAGCTTGTCTCAGCCCCAGCATTTT,CASSLSLSQPQHF
.,TRBD1,TRBJ1-2,TRBV27,TGTGCCAGCAGTCCGACAGGGGGCCTGTCGGGCTACACCTTC,CASSPTGGLSGYTF
.,TRBD1,TRBJ1-2,TRBV4-2,TGTGCCAGCCATGACAGGGGAATTAATGGCTACACCTTC,CASHDRGINGYTF
.,.,TRBJ2-5,TRBV11-2,TGTGCCAGCAGCTTACGGGAGGAGACCCAGTACTTC,CASSLREETQYF
.,.,TRBJ2-7,TRBV10-3,TGTGCCATCAGTGACTACAGGGACTACGAGCAGTACTTC,CAISDYRDYEQYF
.,TRBD2,TRBJ2-1,TRBV6-5,TGTGCCAGCAGTAGAAGCGGGAGCTCCTACAATGAGCAGTTCTTC,CASSRSGSSYNEQFF
.,TRBD2,TRBJ2-2,TRBV18,TGTGCCAGCTTCGCAGGGCTAGCGGGAAATCCCGGGGAGCTGTTTTTT,CASFAGLAGNPGELFF
.,TRBD1,TRBJ1-1,TRBV7-9,TGTGCCAGCAGCCTAGGGACAGGGAACACTGAAGCTTTCTTT,CASSLGTGNTEAFF
once,TRBD2,TRBJ2-7,TRBV7-2,TGTGCCAGCAGCTTAGAGGGGGAGCGGGAGGATGACGAGCAGTACTTC,CASSLEGEREDDEQYF
.,.,TRBJ1-6,TRBV6-1,TGTGCCAGCAAGGGGCGAGACTCCTATAATTCACCCCTCCACTTT,CASKGRDSYNSPLHF
.,TRBD1,TRBJ1-5,TRBV10-3,TGTGCCATCAGTGAGGCCCAACAGGGGGCAAGCAATCAGCCCCAGCATTTT,CAISEAQQGASNQPQHF
.,TRBD2,TRBJ2-1,TRBV13,TGTGCCAGCAGCTTTCCCTTTGGACTAGCGGTAGGAGTTGAGCAGTTCTTC,CASSFPFGLAVGVEQFF
.,.,TRBJ2-1,TRBV4-1,TGCGCCAGCAGCCGTCCGGACAGTCTGGGGGCCGCTGAGCAGTTCTTC,CASSRPDSLGAAEQFF
.,TRBD2,TRBJ2-2,TRBV6-1,TGTGCCAGCAGTGAAGTACTAGCGGGAGGTCGTACCGGGGAGCTGTTTTTT,CASSEVLAGGRTGELFF
.,TRBD1,TRBJ1-2,TRBV28,TGTGCCAGCAGTCTGACAGGGGGCCTTAACTATGGCTACACCTTC,CASSLTGGLNYGYTF
once,TRBD2,TRBJ2-1,TRBV5-1,TGCGCCAGCAGCGCCTCTACTAGCGGGAGGGGGAATGAGCAGTTCTTC,CASSASTSGRGNEQFF
.,.,TRBJ2-7,TRBV30,TGTGCCTGGAGATCCGGGTCAGGGAAATCCTACGAGCAGTACTTC,CAWRSGSGKSYEQYF
.,.,TRBJ1-3,TRBV13,TGTGCCAGCAGCTACACAGGGTTACTCTCTCTCTCTGGAAACACCATATATTTT,CASSYTGLLSLSGNTIYF
.,.,TRBJ2-6,TRBV6-5,TGTGCCAGCAGTTACCAGACAGCGTCTGGGGCCAACGTCCTGACTTTC,CASSYQTASGANVLTF
.,TRBD1,TRBJ2-3,TRBV14,TGTGCCAGCAGCCGAGGACAGGGGTGGCGGGATACGCAGTATTTT,CASSRGQGWRDTQYF
.,.,TRBJ1-1,TRBV10-2,TGCGCCAGCAGTGAGACTTTGAACACTGAAGCTTTCTTT,CASSETLNTEAFF
few,.,TRBJ1-1,TRBV2,TGTGCCAGCAATGGACAGCTGAACACTGAAGCTTTCTTT,CASNGQLNTEAFF
.,TRBD1,TRBJ1-1,TRBV5-4,TGTGCCAGCAACGCGGACAGGGAGAACACTGAAGCTTTCTTT,CASNADRENTEAFF
.,TRBD2,TRBJ2-7,TRBV5-1,TGCGCCAGCAGCGCAGCGTTGCGGACTAGCATCGCCGAGCAGTACTTC,CASSAALRTSIAEQYF
.,.,TRBJ2-3,TRBV5-6,TGTGCCAGCAGCTGGGGGGATCTCGAGGCAGATACGCAGTATTTT,CASSWGDLEADTQYF
.,TRBD2,TRBJ2-3,TRBV9,TGTGCCAGCAGCGTAGCGGGAGGGATGGATACGCAGTATTTT,CASSVAGGMDTQYF
.,.,TRBJ2-2,TRBV29-1,TGCAGCGTTGGTGGCAGGGGTTTATCCGGGGAGCTGTTTTTT,CSVGGRGLSGELFF
.,TRBD2,TRBJ2-1,TRBV7-9,TGTGCCAGCAGCTTAGGGACTAGCGGGAGGGATGAGCAGTTCTTC,CASSLGTSGRDEQFF
few,.,TRBJ2-7,TRBV28,TGTGCCAGCAGGGACTGGACGGCAGCCTACGAGCAGTACTTC,CASRDWTAAYEQYF
.,.,TRBJ1-5,TRBV2,TGTGCCAGCAGTCAACAGGGTTTCCGCGGTCAGCCCCAGCATTTT,CASSQQGFRGQPQHF
.,.,TRBJ1-5,TRBV19,TGTGCCAGTAGTATAGTGCGGGGTCAGCCCCAGCATTTT,CASSIVRGQPQHF
.,TRBD1,TRBJ2-7,TRBV19,TGTGCCAGTAGTATAGGGGTAACAGGGGGCACGGGCCATTCCTACGAGCAGTACTTC,CASSIGVTGGTGHSYEQYF
.,TRBD2,TRBJ2-7,TRBV5-4,TGTGCCAGCAGCTTGGATGGCGGGGGAGCGGGAGGAGATGAGGAGCAGTACTTC,CASSLDGGGAGGDEEQYF
.,TRBD1,TRBJ2-7,TRBV5-5,TGTGCCAGCAGTCCAATTCCCGGACAGGGTGGATACGAGCAGTACTTC,CASSPIPGQGGYEQYF
.,TRBD1,TRBJ1-4,TRBV30,TGTGCCTGTAACCGGGACAGGGCAGAAAAACTGTTTTTT,CACNRDRAEKLFF
few,.,TRBJ2-2,TRBV6-1,TGTGCCAGCAGTGTCGCCTTAGCTCGCCCGGCCGGGGAGCTGTTTTTT,CASSVALARPAGELFF
.,TRBD1,TRBJ2-7,TRBV19,TGTGCCAGTAGTTACAAGGACAGGGCTCTGGACGAGCAGTACTTC,CASSYKDRALDEQYF